The table lists the clone carrying this TCR beta chain with a few counts. The antigen is not known. MiXCR, applied by TCRdb to the 5' RACE reads, yields one record per CDR3 protein. The repertoire holds hundreds of thousands of distinct CDR3 sequences, 28% seen once, with approximately 12% in the top ten. This entry comes from a study of T-cell memory formation after mild COVID-19. At the level of the study: Largely, TCR clusters stayed within a single donor.

Findings of the study overall: Balance between CD4 and CD8 was seen in clones contracting day 15 to 85, and a CD4+ lean was seen in later expanders.

The ends lost 4 bases at V and 1 base at J; junction bases unmatched: 8. Germline assignment: CDR1 SQVTM and CDR2 ANQGSEA. CDR3 length: 15 residues. This chain links TRBV29-1 with TRBJ2-3, with 7 bases lining up with TRBD1. The receptor was derived from an adult woman who had mild COVID-19 (a few samples of this study predate the infection). Cell type and time point are not known. Sequencing used PBMCs or a T cell subset sorted from them (not recorded which). CDR3 bases: TGCAGCGTTGGATGGGACAGCGTAGGCACAGATACGCAGTATTTT. Residues: CSVGWDSVGTDTQYF.